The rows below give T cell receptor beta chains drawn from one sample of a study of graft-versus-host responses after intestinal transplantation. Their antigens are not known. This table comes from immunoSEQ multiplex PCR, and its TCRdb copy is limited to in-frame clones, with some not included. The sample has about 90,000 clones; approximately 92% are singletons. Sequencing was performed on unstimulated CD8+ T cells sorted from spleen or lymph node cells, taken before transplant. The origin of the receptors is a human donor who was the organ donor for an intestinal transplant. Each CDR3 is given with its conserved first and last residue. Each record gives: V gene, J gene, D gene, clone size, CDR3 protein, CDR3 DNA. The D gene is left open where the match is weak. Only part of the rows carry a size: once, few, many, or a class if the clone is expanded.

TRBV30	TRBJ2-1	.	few	CAWSWGLGGEQFF	TGTGCCTGGAGCTGGGGTCTTGGGGGGGAGCAGTTCTTC
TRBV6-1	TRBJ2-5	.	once	CASNLGWWGQETQYF	TGTGCCAGCAACCTCGGCTGGTGGGGCCAGGAGACCCAGTACTTC
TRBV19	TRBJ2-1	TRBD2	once	CASTSGASSYNEQFF	TGTGCCAGTACTAGCGGGGCCAGCTCCTACAATGAGCAGTTCTTC
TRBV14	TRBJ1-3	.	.	CASSQVKRGNTIYF	TGTGCCAGCAGCCAAGTCAAACGGGGAAACACCATATATTTT
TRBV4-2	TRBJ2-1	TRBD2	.	CASSPNNPPGLDINEQFF	TGTGCCAGCAGCCCAAATAACCCTCCGGGACTAGATATCAATGAGCAGTTCTTC
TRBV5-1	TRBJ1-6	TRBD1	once	CASSIWIVGTGDSPLHF	TGCGCCAGCAGTATTTGGATCGTCGGGACAGGGGATTCACCCCTCCACTTT
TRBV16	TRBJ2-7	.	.	CASSQGGHEQYF	TGTGCCAGCAGCCAAGGTGGCCACGAGCAGTACTTC
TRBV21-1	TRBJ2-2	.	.	CASSNGRGLTGELFF	TGTGCCAGCAGCAATGGCAGGGGTTTGACCGGGGAGCTGTTTTTT
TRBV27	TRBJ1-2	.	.	CASSFGQSYGYTF	TGTGCCAGCAGTTTTGGACAGAGCTATGGCTACACCTTC
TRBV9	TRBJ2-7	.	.	CASSPGGLSSYEQYF	TGTGCCAGCAGCCCAGGGGGGCTATCCTCCTACGAGCAGTACTTC
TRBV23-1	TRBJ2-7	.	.	CASSQDRADTYEQYF	TGCGCCAGCAGTCAAGATAGAGCCGATACCTACGAGCAGTACTTC
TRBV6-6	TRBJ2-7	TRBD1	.	CASSYRDRGLSYEQYF	TGTGCCAGCAGTTACAGGGACAGGGGGTTATCTTACGAGCAGTACTTC
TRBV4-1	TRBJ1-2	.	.	CASSPAGSVQSEKYGYTF	TGCGCCAGCAGCCCAGCCGGATCAGTGCAATCGGAGAAATATGGCTACACCTTC
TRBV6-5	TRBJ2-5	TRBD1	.	CASRAVQGVWETQYF	TGTGCCAGCAGGGCAGTACAGGGGGTGTGGGAGACCCAGTACTTC
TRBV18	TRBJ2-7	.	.	CASSREVPDPYEQYF	TGTGCCAGCTCAAGGGAGGTTCCAGACCCCTACGAGCAGTACTTC
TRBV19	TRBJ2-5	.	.	CASSTFSQETQYF	TGTGCCAGTAGTACCTTCTCCCAGGAGACCCAGTACTTC
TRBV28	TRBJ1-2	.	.	CASSRYSGYGYTF	TGTGCCAGCAGCCGATACAGCGGGTATGGCTACACCTTC
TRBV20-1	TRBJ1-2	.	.	CSARGPLGYTF	TGCAGTGCTAGAGGGCCTTTGGGCTACACCTTC
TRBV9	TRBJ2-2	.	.	CASSVVSTGELFF	TGTGCCAGCAGCGTAGTGTCTACCGGGGAGCTGTTTTTT
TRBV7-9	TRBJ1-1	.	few	CASSFGGEAFF	TGTGCCAGCAGCTTCGGGGGTGAAGCTTTCTTT
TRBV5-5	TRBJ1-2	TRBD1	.	CASSLGTGVTNYGYTF	TGTGCCAGCAGCCTAGGGACAGGGGTAACTAACTATGGCTACACCTTC
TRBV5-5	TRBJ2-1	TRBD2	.	CASSLASGSNEQFF	TGTGCCAGCAGCTTGGCCAGCGGGAGCAATGAGCAGTTCTTC
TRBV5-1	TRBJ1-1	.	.	CASGTRGNTEAFF	TGCGCCAGCGGCACCAGGGGGAACACTGAAGCTTTCTTT
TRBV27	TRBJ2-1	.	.	CASCLGGSNEQFF	TGTGCCAGCTGTTTAGGGGGGAGCAATGAGCAGTTCTTC
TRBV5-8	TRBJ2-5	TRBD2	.	CASSPGLWTSGFQETQYF	TGTGCCAGCAGCCCTGGACTGTGGACTAGCGGCTTCCAAGAGACCCAGTACTTC
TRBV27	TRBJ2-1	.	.	CASSFLNEQFF	TGTGCCAGCAGTTTTTTAAATGAGCAGTTCTTC
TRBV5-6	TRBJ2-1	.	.	CASSFLGVSYNEQFF	TGTGCCAGCAGCTTTTTGGGCGTCTCCTACAATGAGCAGTTCTTC
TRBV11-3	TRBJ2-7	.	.	CASRPGAGYEQYF	TGTGCCAGCAGACCTGGGGCCGGGTACGAGCAGTACTTC
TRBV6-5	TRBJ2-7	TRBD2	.	CASSYRLPGGPREQYF	TGTGCCAGCAGTTACCGCCTTCCGGGAGGGCCCCGCGAGCAGTACTTC
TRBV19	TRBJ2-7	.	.	CASSRDWGAYEQYF	TGTGCCAGTAGTCGAGACTGGGGCGCCTACGAGCAGTACTTC
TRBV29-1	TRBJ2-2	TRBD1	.	CSATGLNTGELFF	TGCAGCGCGACAGGGTTAAACACCGGGGAGCTGTTTTTT
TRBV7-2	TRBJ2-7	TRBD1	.	CASSLGVGSTGEYF	TGTGCCAGCAGCTTAGGGGTTGGGTCCACAGGGGAGTACTTC
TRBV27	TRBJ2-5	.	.	CASSFQGGASQETQYF	TGTGCCAGCAGCTTCCAGGGGGGCGCGTCCCAAGAGACCCAGTACTTC
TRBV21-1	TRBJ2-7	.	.	CAPPVPEQYF	TGTGCCCCCCCGGTTCCCGAGCAGTACTTC
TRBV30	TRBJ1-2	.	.	CAWSPGLTGFYGYTF	TGTGCCTGGAGTCCTGGACTCACGGGCTTCTATGGCTACACCTTC
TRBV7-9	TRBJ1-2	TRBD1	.	CASSFGTAFYGYTF	TGTGCCAGCAGCTTCGGGACAGCTTTCTATGGCTACACCTTC
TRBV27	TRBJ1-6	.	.	CASSYRGWPSPLHF	TGTGCCAGCAGTTATAGGGGATGGCCTTCACCCCTCCACTTT
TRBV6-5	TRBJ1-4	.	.	CASSRNQGSREELFF	TGTGCCAGCAGCCGGAACCAGGGGAGCCGCGAAGAACTGTTTTTT
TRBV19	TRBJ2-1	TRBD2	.	CASSIYGGSSYNEQFF	TGTGCCAGTAGTATATACGGCGGGAGCTCCTACAATGAGCAGTTCTTC
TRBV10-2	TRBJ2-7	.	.	CASSETEGGYEQYF	TGCGCCAGCTCGGAGACAGAGGGAGGTTACGAGCAGTACTTC
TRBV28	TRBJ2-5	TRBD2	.	CASSLYPSGSEGETQYF	TGTGCCAGCAGTTTATATCCTAGCGGGAGTGAGGGAGAGACCCAGTACTTC
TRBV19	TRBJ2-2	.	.	CASTPYTGELFF	TGTGCCAGTACCCCTTACACCGGGGAGCTGTTTTTT
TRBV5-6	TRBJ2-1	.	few	CASRSRPGGYNEQFF	TGTGCCAGCAGATCCCGTCCCGGGGGCTACAATGAGCAGTTCTTC
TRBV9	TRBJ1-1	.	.	CASSVSGSNTEAFF	TGTGCCAGCAGCGTTTCAGGGTCGAACACTGAAGCTTTCTTT
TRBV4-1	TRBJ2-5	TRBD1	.	CASSQEGTGEETQYF	TGCGCCAGCAGCCAAGAGGGCACAGGGGAAGAGACCCAGTACTTC
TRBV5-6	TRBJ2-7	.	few	CASSSRLRREQYF	TGTGCCAGCAGCTCCCGACTTAGGAGGGAGCAGTACTTC
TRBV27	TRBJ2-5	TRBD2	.	CASSLGTSGKETQYF	TGTGCCAGCAGTTTGGGGACTAGCGGAAAAGAGACCCAGTACTTC
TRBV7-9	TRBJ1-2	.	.	CASTSLGYGYTF	TGTGCCAGCACCTCTCTCGGGTATGGCTACACCTTC
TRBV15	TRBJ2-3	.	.	CATSRDRASVDTQYF	TGTGCCACCAGCAGAGATCGGGCTAGCGTGGATACGCAGTATTTT
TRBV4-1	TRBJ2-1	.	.	CASSHPGGEQFF	TGCGCCAGCAGCCATCCCGGGGGTGAGCAGTTCTTC
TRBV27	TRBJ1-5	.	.	CASSFRTGNQPQHF	TGTGCCAGCAGTTTTCGGACAGGCAATCAGCCCCAGCATTTT
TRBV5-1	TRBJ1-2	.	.	CASSNHPGAANLGYTF	TGCGCCAGCAGCAACCACCCAGGGGCCGCCAATCTAGGCTACACCTTC